Listed below are T cell receptor beta chains from one sample, sequenced in a study of cytomegalovirus exposure and HLA in healthy donors. Repertoires were generated with immunoSEQ multiplex PCR, while TCRdb's copy carries only in-frame clones and drops some. In the table there are some 230,000 clones, 85% to 95% of which are singletons. Sequenced: PBMCs. Receptor source: a woman under 30 in good health and CMV-seronegative. Both conserved end residues are part of each CDR3. A D gene is named only where the DNA matches it firmly. The size field is filled for only some rows; it gives once, few, many or a size class.

J gene | V gene | clone size | D gene | CDR3 protein | CDR3 DNA
TRBJ2-7 | TRBV5-4 | once | TRBD2 | CASSLAVGTSGSSYEQYF | TGTGCCAGCAGCTTGGCTGTTGGGACTAGCGGGAGCTCCTACGAGCAGTACTTC
TRBJ1-6 | TRBV28 | . | TRBD1 | CASTGPTGPNSPLHF | TGTGCCAGCACCGGACCGACAGGGCCCAATTCACCCCTCCACTTT
TRBJ2-2 | TRBV7-6 | many | . | CAGGSLMNTGELFF | TGTGCCGGGGGCAGCCTGATGAACACCGGGGAGCTGTTTTTT
TRBJ1-2 | TRBV15 | once | . | CATSTRPIQGDGYTF | TGTGCCACCAGCACTAGACCTATTCAGGGCGATGGCTACACCTTC
TRBJ1-1 | TRBV30 | . | . | CAWSVERVNTEAFF | TGTGCCTGGAGTGTAGAACGGGTGAACACTGAAGCTTTCTTT
TRBJ2-1 | TRBV5-4 | . | TRBD2 | CASSLAFGGSSREQFF | TGTGCCAGCAGCTTGGCCTTCGGCGGGAGTAGTCGTGAGCAGTTCTTC
TRBJ2-7 | TRBV28 | . | . | CASSLPAYEQYF | TGTGCCAGCAGTTTACCAGCCTACGAGCAGTACTTC
TRBJ2-4 | TRBV4-2 | . | TRBD1 | CASRLTGRGNIQYF | TGTGCCAGCAGGTTGACAGGGAGAGGAAACATTCAGTACTTC
TRBJ2-1 | TRBV19 | . | . | CASSTTADSLEQFF | TGTGCCAGTAGTACCACCGCCGACAGCCTAGAGCAGTTCTTC
TRBJ1-1 | TRBV5-1 | . | . | CASSLDQGYTEAFF | TGCGCCAGCAGCTTGGATCAGGGGTACACTGAAGCTTTCTTT
TRBJ1-2 | TRBV5-1 | . | . | CASSRDTSNYGYTF | TGCGCCAGCAGCCGGGACACCTCTAACTATGGCTACACCTTC
TRBJ1-5 | TRBV11-2 | . | . | CASSPGLLQPQHF | TGTGCCAGCAGCCCGGGACTGCTGCAACCCCAGCATTTT
TRBJ2-7 | TRBV30 | . | . | CAWSTQGYEQYF | TGTGCCTGGAGTACACAGGGATACGAGCAGTACTTC
TRBJ2-4 | TRBV27 | . | TRBD2 | CASSPGRVEGVWFQYF | TGTGCCAGCAGCCCAGGGAGGGTAGAGGGTGTTTGGTTTCAGTACTTC
TRBJ2-7 | TRBV29-1 | . | TRBD1 | CSVAKGQGNEQYF | TGCAGCGTTGCAAAGGGACAGGGCAACGAGCAGTACTTC
TRBJ2-3 | TRBV11-2 | . | . | CASSLLRTDTQYF | TGTGCCAGCAGCTTACTTCGCACAGATACGCAGTATTTT
TRBJ2-5 | TRBV4-1 | . | TRBD2 | CASSQPTSGKETQYF | TGCGCCAGCAGCCAACCCACTAGCGGCAAAGAGACCCAGTACTTC
TRBJ2-7 | TRBV4-1 | . | TRBD2 | CASSQGRLAGENEQYF | TGCGCCAGCAGCCAAGGTCGGCTAGCGGGAGAAAACGAGCAGTACTTC
TRBJ2-7 | TRBV6-1 | . | . | CASSDFPSPSSYEQYF | TGTGCCAGCAGTGATTTCCCGTCCCCTTCCTCCTACGAGCAGTACTTC
TRBJ1-2 | TRBV10-1 | . | . | CASSEGGSYGYTF | TGCGCCAGCAGTGAGGGAGGCAGCTATGGCTACACCTTC
TRBJ1-2 | TRBV7-2 | . | . | CASSIRQEGPFYGYTF | TGTGCCAGCAGCATACGTCAGGAGGGCCCTTTCTATGGCTACACCTTC
TRBJ1-2 | TRBV10-3 | . | TRBD1 | CAISENRTGKGGNYGYTF | TGTGCCATCAGTGAGAACAGGACAGGAAAAGGTGGTAACTATGGCTACACCTTC
TRBJ1-1 | TRBV21-1 | . | . | CASRDGTPTEAFF | TGTGCCAGCAGAGACGGGACTCCCACTGAAGCTTTCTTT
TRBJ2-2 | TRBV7-9 | many | . | CASSPTMNTGELFF | TGTGCCAGCAGTCCCACAATGAACACCGGGGAGCTGTTTTTT
TRBJ2-7 | TRBV28 | . | TRBD2 | CASRAAGGAYEQYF | TGTGCCAGCAGAGCTGCGGGAGGAGCCTACGAGCAGTACTTC
TRBJ2-7 | TRBV6-6 | . | TRBD2 | CASGIAGGPYEQYF | TGTGCCAGCGGTATAGCGGGAGGGCCTTACGAGCAGTACTTC
TRBJ2-1 | TRBV6-1 | . | . | CASSELRGIRLFF | TGTGCCAGCAGTGAGCTTCGGGGTATCAGGCTGTTCTTC
TRBJ1-1 | TRBV21-1 | . | . | CASSKVGAGNTEAFF | .
TRBJ1-2 | TRBV9 | . | TRBD1 | CASSARDRVYGYTF | TGTGCCAGCAGCGCCCGGGACAGGGTCTATGGCTACACCTTC
TRBJ2-3 | TRBV7-8 | . | . | CASTPQRPASTDTQYF | TGTGCCAGCACCCCTCAGAGGCCAGCTAGCACAGATACGCAGTATTTT
TRBJ2-1 | TRBV5-1 | . | . | CASSFGLIEQFF | TGCGCCAGCAGCTTCGGTTTGATTGAGCAGTTCTTC
TRBJ2-1 | TRBV2 | . | . | CATGEVEVFF | TGTGCCACGGGGGAGGTTGAGGTGTTCTTC
TRBJ1-3 | TRBV30 | . | . | CAWTWQTGNTIYF | TGTGCCTGGACTTGGCAAACTGGAAACACCATATATTTT
TRBJ2-7 | TRBV18 | . | . | CASSRRDGSADRGYEQYF | TGTGCCAGCTCACGCCGGGACGGGAGCGCCGACCGGGGGTACGAGCAGTACTTC
TRBJ2-7 | TRBV2 | few | . | CASRGKDEQYF | TGTGCCAGCAGGGGCAAGGACGAGCAGTACTTC
TRBJ2-3 | TRBV7-2 | . | . | CASSLGGSASTDTQYF | TGTGCCAGCAGCTTAGGTGGTAGCGCGAGCACAGATACGCAGTATTTT
TRBJ2-1 | TRBV7-2 | few | . | CASSLVTDNEQFF | TGTGCCAGCAGCTTAGTAACAGACAATGAGCAGTTCTTC
TRBJ2-1 | TRBV11-1 | few | TRBD2 | CASSPTSGGLGEQFF | TGTGCCAGCAGCCCCACTAGCGGGGGCTTGGGAGAGCAGTTCTTC
TRBJ2-2 | TRBV11-1 | . | . | CASSLGGVTGELFF | TGTGCCAGCAGCTTAGGCGGTGTCACCGGGGAGCTGTTTTTT
TRBJ2-1 | TRBV5-6 | . | TRBD1 | CASSLVGQGIYNEQFF | TGTGCCAGCAGCTTGGTGGGACAGGGAATCTACAATGAGCAGTTCTTC
TRBJ1-1 | TRBV9 | . | TRBD1 | CASSEGANTEAFF | TGTGCCAGCAGTGAGGGGGCTAACACTGAAGCTTTCTTT
TRBJ1-2 | TRBV5-1 | . | . | CASSSSHRDGNYGYTF | TGCGCCAGCAGCTCTTCCCACAGGGACGGGAACTATGGCTACACTTTC
TRBJ2-2 | TRBV30 | . | . | CAWIYQTGQGTGELFF | TGTGCCTGGATTTACCAAACGGGCCAGGGCACCGGGGAGCTGTTTTTT
TRBJ2-5 | TRBV2 | . | TRBD2 | CASSESGTRLQETQYF | TGTGCCAGCAGTGAAAGTGGGACTAGACTACAAGAGACCCAGTACTTC
TRBJ2-3 | TRBV4-1 | . | TRBD2 | CASSHEGLAGMDTQYF | TGCGCCAGCAGCCATGAGGGACTAGCGGGTATGGATACGCAGTATTTT
TRBJ2-7 | TRBV28 | once | TRBD2 | CASSFGGVLYEQYF | TGTGCCAGCAGTTTTGGGGGGGTACTATACGAGCAGTACTTC
TRBJ2-7 | TRBV10-2 | . | . | CASSEAGSPYEQYF | TGCGCCAGCAGTGAGGCGGGGTCCCCCTACGAGCAGTACTTC